Listed below are T cell receptor beta chains from one sample, sequenced in a study of Ad26.COV2.S vaccination and SARS-CoV-2 variants. Repertoires were generated with immunoSEQ multiplex PCR, while TCRdb's copy carries only in-frame clones and drops some. This sample has over 450,000 clones; roughly nine tenths occur once, and the top ten carry 1.7%. The input for sequencing was peripheral blood, taken in a trial of Ad26.COV2.S vaccine versus placebo. Every receptor here comes from a person between 18 and 60 years old who received the Ad26.COV2.S COVID-19 vaccine or a placebo. CDR3s leave out the opening cysteine and the closing phenylalanine or tryptophan.

j_call v_call cdr3_aa
TRBJ2-1 TRBV19 ASSQASGVFYNEQF
TRBJ2-1 TRBV6-1 ASSDRSSGKIEQF
TRBJ2-1 TRBV4-1 ASSQDGRGQAYNEQF
TRBJ1-4 TRBV2 ASSGLTGWAEKLF
TRBJ2-6 TRBV5-4 ASSLARFSGANVLT
TRBJ2-2 TRBV5-1 ASSLAPRDRNTGELF
TRBJ1-5 TRBV2 ASGFGGNQPQH
TRBJ2-2 TRBV3-1/TRBV3-2 ASSHTRTSEGTGELF
TRBJ1-6 TRBV6-5 ASRQDSYNSPLH
TRBJ1-6 TRBV5-5 ASSDAGYQASPLH
TRBJ1-5 TRBV13 AILLQTGSGPQH
TRBJ1-4 TRBV5-5 ASSPDRGATNEKLF
TRBJ2-7 TRBV15 ATSSQIGLAGVPSYEQY
TRBJ2-5 TRBV6-5 ASSRQPGGRTQY
TRBJ2-5 TRBV7-2 ASSLSTGETQY
TRBJ2-3 TRBV28 ASSLNYGTDDLTDTQY
TRBJ2-7 TRBV6-5 ASSYSWQGHEQY
TRBJ1-2 TRBV12-3/TRBV12-4 ASSFQGDYGYT
TRBJ1-1 TRBV3-1/TRBV3-2 ASSQGEKVEAF
TRBJ2-1 TRBV30 AFVGGSYNEQF
TRBJ1-5 TRBV2 ASSGTGGGSMQPQH
TRBJ2-1 TRBV6-1 ASSSGTSGYNEQF
TRBJ1-1 TRBV28 ASSFPARGTEAF
TRBJ2-2 TRBV6-5 ASRLSAGTGELF
TRBJ2-3 TRBV6-5 ASSYSGVNTDTQY
TRBJ1-1 TRBV6-2/TRBV6-3 ASSWFRGGTEAF
TRBJ2-7 TRBV5-1 ASSLEAGSYEQY
TRBJ1-6 TRBV28 ASRVRGGSPLH
TRBJ1-2 TRBV19 ASSMRTVDPNYGYT
TRBJ1-3 TRBV7-2 ASSPFSGNTIY
TRBJ2-7 TRBV28 ASSSGTGGIYEQY
TRBJ1-2 TRBV28 ASIPRTPTAANYGYT
TRBJ2-1 TRBV7-9 ASSFVLAGVNEQF
TRBJ1-1 TRBV10-3 AISGQGEAF
TRBJ2-7 TRBV4-1 ASSQGAAGTNSYEQY
TRBJ2-7 TRBV7-9 ASSLWSGASSYEQY
TRBJ2-3 TRBV28 ASRRQTDTQY
TRBJ1-3 TRBV2 ASISGTGGNTIY
TRBJ2-4 TRBV19 ASSIGAGVRNIQY
TRBJ1-5 TRBV12-3/TRBV12-4 ASRPTEHQPQH